Here is one T cell receptor (beta chain) with its context. TCRdb recomputed calls from the 5' RACE reads with MiXCR, one row per CDR3 protein. The table has under 600,000 distinct CDR3 sequences, about a fifth seen once. V was pared by 1 base and J by 5 bases, with 9 bases between. This CDR3 is built from 13 residues. The germline V gene has CDR1 LGHNT and CDR2 FRNRAP. The source of the sample is a study of T-cell memory formation after mild COVID-19. The rearrangement joins TRBV12-5 to TRBJ2-7; D is possibly TRBD2 (6 bases). This receptor was taken from an adult woman who had mild COVID-19 (a few samples of this study predate the infection). Cell type and time point are not known. The sequencing input was PBMCs or a T cell subset sorted from them (not recorded which). The CDR3 region has the DNA TGTGCTAGTGGTTTGGGCGGGGTGGACGAGCAGTACTTC. This gives the protein CASGLGGVDEQYF.